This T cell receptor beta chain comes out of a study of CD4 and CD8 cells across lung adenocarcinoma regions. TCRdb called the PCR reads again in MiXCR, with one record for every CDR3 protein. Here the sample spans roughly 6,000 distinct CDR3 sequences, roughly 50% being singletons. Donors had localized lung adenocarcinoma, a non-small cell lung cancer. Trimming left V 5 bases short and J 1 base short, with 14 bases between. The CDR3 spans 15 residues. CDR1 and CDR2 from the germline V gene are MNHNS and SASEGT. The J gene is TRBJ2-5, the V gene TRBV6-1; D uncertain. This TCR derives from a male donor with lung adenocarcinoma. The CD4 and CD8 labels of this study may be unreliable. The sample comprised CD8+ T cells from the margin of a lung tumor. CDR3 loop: CASSTDANSQETQYF. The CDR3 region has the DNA TGTGCCAGCAGTACAGACGCCAACTCCCAAGAGACCCAGTACTTC.